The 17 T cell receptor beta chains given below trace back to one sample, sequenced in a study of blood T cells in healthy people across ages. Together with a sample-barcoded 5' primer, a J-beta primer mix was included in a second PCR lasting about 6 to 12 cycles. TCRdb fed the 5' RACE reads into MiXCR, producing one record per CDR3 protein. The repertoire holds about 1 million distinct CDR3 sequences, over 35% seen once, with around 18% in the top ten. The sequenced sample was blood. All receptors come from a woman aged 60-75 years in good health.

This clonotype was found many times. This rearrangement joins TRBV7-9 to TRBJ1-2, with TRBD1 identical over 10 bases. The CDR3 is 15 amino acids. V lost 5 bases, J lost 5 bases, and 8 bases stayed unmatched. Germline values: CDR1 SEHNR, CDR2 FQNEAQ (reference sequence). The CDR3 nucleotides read TGTGCCAGCAGCCTGACAGGGGGCGCAGGTTATGGCTACACCTTC. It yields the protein CASSLTGGAGYGYTF.

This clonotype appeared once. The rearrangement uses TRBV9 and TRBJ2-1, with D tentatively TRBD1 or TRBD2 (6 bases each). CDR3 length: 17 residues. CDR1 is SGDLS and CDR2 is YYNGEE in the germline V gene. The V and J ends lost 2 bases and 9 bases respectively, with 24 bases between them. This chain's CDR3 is CASSVKGGSYVRSEQFF. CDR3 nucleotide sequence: TGTGCCAGCAGCGTTAAAGGGGGGTCCTATGTTCGCAGTGAGCAGTTCTTC. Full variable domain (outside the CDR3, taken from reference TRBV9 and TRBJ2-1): DSGVTQTPKHLITATGQRVTLRCSPRSGDLSVYWYQQSLDQGLQFLIQYYNGEERAKGNILERFSAQQFPDLHSELNLSSLELGDSALYFCASSVKGGSYVRSEQFFGPGTRLTVL.

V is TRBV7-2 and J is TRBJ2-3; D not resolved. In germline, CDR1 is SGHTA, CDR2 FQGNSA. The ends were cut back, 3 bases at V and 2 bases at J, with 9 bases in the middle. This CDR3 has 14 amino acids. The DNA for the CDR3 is TGTGCCAGCAGCTTTGAAGATATCACAGATACGCAGTATTTT. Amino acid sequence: CASSFEDITDTQYF.

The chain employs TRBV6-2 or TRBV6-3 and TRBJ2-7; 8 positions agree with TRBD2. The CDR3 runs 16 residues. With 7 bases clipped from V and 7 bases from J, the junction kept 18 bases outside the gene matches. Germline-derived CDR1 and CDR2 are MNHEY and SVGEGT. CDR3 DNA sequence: TGTGCCAGCAACAGCCAATGGACTAGCAAGACGGGAGAGCAGTACTTC. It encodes CASNSQWTSKTGEQYF.

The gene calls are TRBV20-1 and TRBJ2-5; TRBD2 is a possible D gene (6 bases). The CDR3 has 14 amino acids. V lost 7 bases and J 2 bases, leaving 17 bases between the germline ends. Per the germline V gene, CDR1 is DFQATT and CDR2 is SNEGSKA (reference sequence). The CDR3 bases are TGCAGTGGATTTTCTGGGGGGTTTCAAGAGACCCAGTACTTC. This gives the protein CSGFSGGFQETQYF.

The CDR3 reads CASSLFVGTPYEQYF. The CDR3 DNA reads as TGTGCCAGCAGTTTATTCGTAGGGACCCCCTACGAGCAGTACTTC. The chain employs TRBV27 and TRBJ2-7; D is possibly TRBD1 or TRBD2 (5 bases each). CDR1 is MNHEY and CDR2 is SMNVEV in the germline V gene (reference sequence). This CDR3 has 15 residues. Trimming cost V 1 base and J 2 bases, with 12 bases left between them.

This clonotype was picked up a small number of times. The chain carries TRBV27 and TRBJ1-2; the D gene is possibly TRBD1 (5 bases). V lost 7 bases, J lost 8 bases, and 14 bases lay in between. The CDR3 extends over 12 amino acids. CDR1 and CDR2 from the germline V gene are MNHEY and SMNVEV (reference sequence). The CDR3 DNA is TGTGCCAGCAAATCCCTCAGGGCCGGCTACACCTTC. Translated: CASKSLRAGYTF.

The DNA for the CDR3 is TGTGCCAGCAGTCCGTACCTAGCGGGAGTTGGGAATGAGCAGTTCTTC. Translating gives CASSPYLAGVGNEQFF. The chain combines TRBV27 with TRBJ2-1, with TRBD2 matching 10 bases. From germline, CDR1 is MNHEY and CDR2 SMNVEV (reference sequence). This CDR3 region has 16 residues. V shed 5 bases and J 7 bases; nucleotides not matched to a gene: 11.

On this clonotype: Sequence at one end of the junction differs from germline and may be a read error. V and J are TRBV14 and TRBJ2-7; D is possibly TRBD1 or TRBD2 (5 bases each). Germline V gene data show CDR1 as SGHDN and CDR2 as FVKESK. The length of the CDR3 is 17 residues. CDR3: CTSSQVVRWDGTYEQYF. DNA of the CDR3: TGTACCAGCAGCCAAGTCGTTCGGTGGGACGGCACCTACGAGCAGTACTTC.

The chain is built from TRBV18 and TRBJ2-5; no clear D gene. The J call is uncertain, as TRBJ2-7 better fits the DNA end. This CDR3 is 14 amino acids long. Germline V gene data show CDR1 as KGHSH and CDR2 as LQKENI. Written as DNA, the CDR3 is TGTGCCAGCTCACCACTGGAGCTAGTCCGCGAGCAGTACTTC. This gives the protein CASSPLELVREQYF.

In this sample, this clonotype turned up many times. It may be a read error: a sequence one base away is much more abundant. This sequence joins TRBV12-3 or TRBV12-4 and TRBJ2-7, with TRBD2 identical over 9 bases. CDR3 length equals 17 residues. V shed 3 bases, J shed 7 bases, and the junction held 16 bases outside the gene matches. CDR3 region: CASSLALPTSGDNEQYF. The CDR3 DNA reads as TGTGCCAGCAGTTTGGCCCTTCCGACTAGCGGAGACAATGAGCAGTACTTC.

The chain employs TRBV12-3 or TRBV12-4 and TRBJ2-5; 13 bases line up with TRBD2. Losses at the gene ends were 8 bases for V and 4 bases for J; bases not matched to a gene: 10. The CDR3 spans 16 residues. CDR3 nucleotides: TGTGCCAGCGGACCAGGGACTAGCGGGAACCGAGAGACCCAGTACTTC. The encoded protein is CASGPGTSGNRETQYF.

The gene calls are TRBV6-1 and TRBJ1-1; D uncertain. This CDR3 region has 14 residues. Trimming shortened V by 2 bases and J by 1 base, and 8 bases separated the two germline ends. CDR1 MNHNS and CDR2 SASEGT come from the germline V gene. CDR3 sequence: CASSEWETNTEAFF. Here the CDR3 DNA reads TGTGCCAGCAGTGAATGGGAGACGAACACTGAAGCTTTCTTT.

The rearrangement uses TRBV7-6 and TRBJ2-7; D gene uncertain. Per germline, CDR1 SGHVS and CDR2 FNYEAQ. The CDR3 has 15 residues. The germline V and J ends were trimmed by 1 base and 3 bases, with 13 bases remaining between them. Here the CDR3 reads CASSLVDGQDYEQYF. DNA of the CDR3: TGTGCCAGCAGCTTAGTAGATGGGCAGGACTACGAGCAGTACTTC. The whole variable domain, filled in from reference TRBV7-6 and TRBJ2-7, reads GAGVSQSPRYKVTKRGQDVALRCDPISGHVSLYWYRQALGQGPEFLTYFNYEAQQDKSGLPNDRFSAERPEGSISTLTIQRTEQRDSAMYRCASSLVDGQDYEQYFGPGTRLTVT.

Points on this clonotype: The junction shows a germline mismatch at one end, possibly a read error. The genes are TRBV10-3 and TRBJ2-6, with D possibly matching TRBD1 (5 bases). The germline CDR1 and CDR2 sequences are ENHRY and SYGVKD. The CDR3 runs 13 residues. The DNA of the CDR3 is TGTGCCACGGCGGCTTCTGGGGCCAACATCCTGACTTTC. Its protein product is CATAASGANILTF.

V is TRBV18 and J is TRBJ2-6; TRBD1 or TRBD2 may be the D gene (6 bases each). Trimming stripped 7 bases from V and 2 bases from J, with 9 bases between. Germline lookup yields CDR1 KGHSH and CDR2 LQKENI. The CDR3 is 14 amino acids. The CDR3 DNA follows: TGTGCCAGCTGGGGGGCTCCTGGGGCCAACGTCCTGACTTTC. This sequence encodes CASWGAPGANVLTF.

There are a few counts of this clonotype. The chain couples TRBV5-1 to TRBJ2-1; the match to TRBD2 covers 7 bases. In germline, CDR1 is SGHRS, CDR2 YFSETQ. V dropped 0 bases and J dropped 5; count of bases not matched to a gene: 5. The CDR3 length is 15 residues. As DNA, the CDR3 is TGCGCCAGCAGCTTGGAGGAAGCGGGAAACAATGAGCAGTTCTTC. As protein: CASSLEEAGNNEQFF. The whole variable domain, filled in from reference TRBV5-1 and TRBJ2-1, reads KAGVTQTPRYLIKTRGQQVTLSCSPISGHRSVSWYQQTPGQGLQFLFEYFSETQRNKGNFPGRFSGRQFSNSRSEMNVSTLELGDSALYLCASSLEEAGNNEQFFGPGTRLTVL.